One sample yielded the 28 T cell receptor beta chains listed below, sequenced in a study of T cell repertoires in cytomegalovirus infection. Their cognate antigens are unknown. In TCRdb, the reads were re-called with MiXCR into one record per CDR3 protein. The data hold about a million distinct CDR3 sequences, with about 33% observed a single time. The sequenced sample was cultured CD8+ T cells from PBMCs, obtained from culture after CMV antigen stimulation. The receptors here all came from a human donor in good health (CMV status not recorded). Some clones in this sample may be carry-over from other donors' samples.

This clonotype has just a few counts. This chain joins TRBV7-9 and TRBJ1-1; D might be TRBD1 (6 bases). Germline loops: CDR1 SEHNR, CDR2 FQNEAQ (reference sequence). V shed 5 bases and J shed 7 bases, with 8 bases lying between them. The CDR3 sequence is 11 residues long. CDR3 residues: CASSTGHEAFF. The CDR3, as DNA: TGTGCCAGCAGCACGGGACATGAAGCTTTCTTT.

The V and J genes are TRBV6-8 and TRBJ2-5; no definite D call. Between the trimmed V and J ends, which lost 6 bases and 2 bases, there was a span of 13 bases. Germline CDR1 is MNHGY and CDR2 is SAAAGT. The CDR3 spans 14 residues. CDR3 nucleotides: TGTGCCAGCAGCTCCGACACGAATCAAGAGACCCAGTACTTC. Translated, it gives CASSSDTNQETQYF.

This CDR3 is CASSQAAGQLNTEAFF. The CDR3 bases are TGCGCCAGCAGCCAAGCCGCTGGACAGCTGAACACTGAAGCTTTCTTT. The chain is built from TRBV4-1 and TRBJ1-1; tentatively, D is TRBD1 (6 bases). The CDR3 is 16 residues long. V gave up 1 base and J gave up 0 bases, with 12 bases separating them. Per the germline V gene, CDR1 is MGHRA and CDR2 is YSYEKL.

The rearrangement joins TRBV7-9 to TRBJ2-1; D is unresolved. Germline lookup yields CDR1 SEHNR and CDR2 FQNEAQ (reference sequence). This CDR3 is built from 14 residues. Trimming left V 4 bases short and J 5 bases short, with 12 bases between. CDR3 bases: TGTGCCAGCAGCTCTCCCGCAAATGACAATGAGCAGTTCTTC. This encodes CASSSPANDNEQFF. Using reference TRBV7-9 and TRBJ2-1 for the parts outside the CDR3, the full variable domain is DTGVSQNPRHKITKRGQNVTFRCDPISEHNRLYWYRQTLGQGPEFLTYFQNEAQLEKSRLLSDRFSAERPKGSFSTLEIQRTEQGDSAMYLCASSSPANDNEQFFGPGTRLTVL.

Ten or more counts support this clonotype. Sequence at one end of the junction differs from germline and may be a read error. This rearrangement joins TRBV7-7 to TRBJ2-7; either TRBD1 or TRBD2 may fit D (6 bases each). Germline V gene data show CDR1 as SSHAT and CDR2 as FNYEAQ (reference sequence). This CDR3 spans 15 amino acids. DNA for the CDR3: TGTGCTAGCAGCCCGGGGGCCGGAGGGACCTACGAGCAGTACTTC. This sequence encodes CASSPGAGGTYEQYF.

A remark on this clonotype: An end of the junction differs from the germline gene, which may be a read error. This rearrangement joins TRBV5-1 to TRBJ2-7; 10 bases agree with TRBD1. The CDR3 consists of 13 residues. Germline V gene data show CDR1 as SGHRS and CDR2 as YFSETQ. Here the CDR3 reads CASSPGTGDDQYF. CDR3 coding DNA: TGCGCCAGCAGCCCCGGGACAGGGGACGATCAGTACTTC.

The chain joins TRBV2 to TRBJ2-5, with 11 bases lining up with TRBD2. Looked up from germline, CDR1 is SNHLY and CDR2 is FYNNEI. V was pared by 2 bases and J by 2 bases, with 4 bases of the junction left unmatched. CDR3 size: 16 residues. This CDR3 reads CASSETTSGAQETQYF. The CDR3 DNA is TGTGCCAGCAGTGAAACGACTAGCGGGGCACAAGAGACCCAGTACTTC.

There are a few counts of this clonotype. This chain joins TRBV7-3 and TRBJ2-2; 7 bases are a match to TRBD1. Germline trimming cut 5 bases from V and 0 bases from J; bases unmatched to any gene: 6. The CDR3 consists of 16 residues. Germline CDR1 and CDR2: SGHTA and FQGTGA. The chain's CDR3 is CASSPSGTANTGELFF. The CDR3 DNA sequence: TGTGCCAGCAGCCCATCCGGGACAGCGAACACCGGGGAGCTGTTTTTT.

This clonotype came up many times. The gene calls are TRBV7-9 and TRBJ1-5, with TRBD1 matching over 7 bases. Germline values: CDR1 SEHNR, CDR2 FQNEAQ (reference sequence). Unmatched junction bases numbered 6, after V lost 1 base and J lost 3 bases. The CDR3 has 16 amino acids. CDR3 nucleotide sequence: TGTGCCAGCAGCTTAGTAGGGGGCGACTCCAATCAGCCCCAGCATTTT. Its translation: CASSLVGGDSNQPQHF. Using reference TRBV7-9 and TRBJ1-5 for the parts outside the CDR3, the full variable domain is DTGVSQNPRHKITKRGQNVTFRCDPISEHNRLYWYRQTLGQGPEFLTYFQNEAQLEKSRLLSDRFSAERPKGSFSTLEIQRTEQGDSAMYLCASSLVGGDSNQPQHFGDGTRLSIL.

The rearrangement joins TRBV7-4 to TRBJ1-1, with D hard to call. Trimming shortened V by 6 bases and J by 6 bases, and 11 bases separated the two germline ends. This CDR3 has 12 amino acids. CDR1 SGHVT and CDR2 SQSDAQ come from the germline V gene. The CDR3 protein is CASRSAAAEAFF. CDR3 in DNA: TGTGCCAGCAGAAGCGCGGCTGCTGAAGCTTTCTTT.

Remarks on this clonotype: Just one base apart from a much larger clone, this may be a read error. The chain combines TRBV7-8 with TRBJ2-7; 9 positions match TRBD1. Germline lookup yields CDR1 SGHVS and CDR2 FQNEAQ. There are 15 residues in the CDR3. Trimming removed 5 bases from V and 2 bases from J; junction bases left unmatched: 7. The CDR3 sequence is CASSPGTGTTYEQYF. In DNA form, the CDR3 reads TGTGCCAGCAGCCCTGGGACAGGGACCACCTACGAGCAGTACTTC.

The V call is TRBV7-2, the J call TRBJ1-3, with D unresolved. Germline V gene lookup returns CDR1 SGHTA and CDR2 FQGNSA. V lost 6 bases to trimming and J lost 8 bases, with 11 bases between them. The CDR3 is 12 residues long. The CDR3 loop reads CASSYYSDTIYF. CDR3 sequence (DNA): TGTGCCAGCAGTTATTATTCGGACACCATATATTTT.

This clonotype turned up a few times. This chain joins TRBV7-3 and TRBJ2-3; 8 positions match TRBD1. CDR1 and CDR2 (germline): SGHTA, FQGTGA. The CDR3 covers 15 residues. The V segment lost 5 bases and the J segment 0 bases; nucleotides outside the gene matches: 4. The CDR3 DNA reads TGTGCCAGCAGCACCGACAGGGGAAGCACAGATACGCAGTATTTT. Amino acids: CASSTDRGSTDTQYF.

In this sample, this clonotype turned up many times. The J gene is TRBJ2-1, the V gene TRBV5-4; TRBD2 is a possible D gene (6 bases). From germline, CDR1 is SGHNT and CDR2 YYREEE (reference sequence). The length of the CDR3 is 16 residues. Trimming left V 0 bases short and J 2 bases short, with 12 bases between. The CDR3 loop reads CASSLEGGATYNEQFF. CDR3 sequence (DNA): TGTGCCAGCAGCTTGGAGGGCGGGGCTACCTACAATGAGCAGTTCTTC.

This CDR3 reads CASSEATGGRYEQYF. The CDR3 DNA sequence: TGTGCCAGCAGTGAAGCTACAGGGGGAAGGTACGAGCAGTACTTC. The chain uses TRBV6-1 and TRBJ2-7; 8 bases align to TRBD1. The J segment lost 4 bases and the V segment lost 0 bases, leaving 5 bases of the junction unmatched. Germline V gene lookup returns CDR1 MNHNS and CDR2 SASEGT. The CDR3 has 15 residues.

The sample holds a few counts of this clonotype. The J gene is TRBJ1-2, the V gene TRBV18; D ambiguous. Germline assignment: CDR1 KGHSH and CDR2 LQKENI. The CDR3 has 13 amino acids. Trimming left V 4 bases short and J 8 bases short, with 14 bases between. CDR3 sequence reads: CASSQKRTGGYTF. In nucleotides, the CDR3 is TGTGCCAGCTCACAAAAAAGAACGGGCGGCTACACCTTC. Supplemented by reference TRBV18 and TRBJ1-2, the full variable domain reads NAGVMQNPRHLVRRRGQEARLRCSPMKGHSHVYWYRQLPEEGLKFMVYLQKENIIDESGMPKERFSAEFPKEGPSILRIQQVVRGDSAAYFCASSQKRTGGYTFGSGTRLTVV.

V is TRBV11-1 and J is TRBJ2-3; 11 nucleotides agree with TRBD2. Germline V CDR1 and CDR2: SGHAT, FQDESV (reference sequence). The CDR3 covers 16 residues. The J segment lost 3 bases and the V segment lost 5 bases, leaving 7 bases of the junction unmatched. Here the CDR3 reads CASSRVLAGGTDTQYF. The CDR3 bases are TGTGCCAGCAGCCGCGTTCTAGCGGGGGGAACAGATACGCAGTATTTT. The full variable domain, in which reference TRBV11-1 and TRBJ2-3 provide the parts outside the CDR3, is EAEVAQSPRYKITEKSQAVAFWCDPISGHATLYWYRQILGQGPELLVQFQDESVVDDSQLPKDRFSAERLKGVDSTLKIQPAELGDSAMYLCASSRVLAGGTDTQYFGPGTRLTVL.

There are a few counts of this clonotype. The chain joins TRBV5-6 to TRBJ1-1; D gene unclear. V was shortened by 6 bases and J by 0 bases, with 15 bases between the two germline ends. The CDR3 runs 15 residues. From germline, CDR1 is SGHDT and CDR2 YYEEEE. In DNA, the CDR3 is TGTGCCAGCACCCTCGGGGTCCTTGTGAACACTGAAGCTTTCTTT. Protein: CASTLGVLVNTEAFF.

The chain links TRBV7-6 to TRBJ1-1, with D uncertain. Trimming cost V 7 bases and J 3 bases, with 15 bases left between them. CDR3 length equals 14 residues. Per germline, CDR1 SGHVS and CDR2 FNYEAQ. The CDR3 DNA sequence: TGTGCCAGCACCGATCTGGGAATCGACACTGAAGCTTTCTTT. Its protein product is CASTDLGIDTEAFF.

The chain carries TRBV12-3 or TRBV12-4 and TRBJ2-1, with 8 bases fitting TRBD1. The CDR3 loop spans 17 amino acids. V dropped 1 base and J dropped 4; count of bases not matched to a gene: 9. In DNA form, the CDR3 reads TGTGCCAGCAGTTTAGGGATCCGGACAGGGCCTTACAATGAGCAGTTCTTC. This sequence encodes CASSLGIRTGPYNEQFF.

The V gene is TRBV7-2, the J gene TRBJ1-2, with no clear D. Germline CDR1 is SGHTA and CDR2 is FQGNSA. Deletions cut 2 bases from V and 6 bases from J, with 22 bases between. The CDR3 totals 17 residues. The CDR3 is CASSLLDPSPYQNGYTF. Here the CDR3 DNA reads TGTGCCAGCAGCTTACTCGACCCTTCCCCCTATCAAAATGGCTACACCTTC.

This chain joins TRBV4-1 and TRBJ2-3; TRBD1 matches 8 bases. The V gene end was trimmed by 0 bases and the J gene end by 6 bases; junction bases not matched to a gene: 11. The germline gives CDR1 MGHRA, CDR2 YSYEKL. The CDR3 totals 17 residues. The CDR3 loop reads CASSQDFSQGVWDTQYF. CDR3 coding DNA: TGCGCCAGCAGCCAAGATTTCTCACAGGGGGTGTGGGATACGCAGTATTTT.

The gene calls are TRBV7-4 and TRBJ2-5; either TRBD1 or TRBD2 may supply D (5 bases each). V lost 5 bases, J lost 3 bases, and 19 bases lay in between. This CDR3 contains 16 residues. Per the germline V gene, CDR1 is SGHVT and CDR2 is SQSDAQ. This CDR3 reads CASSQSGRKYEETQYF. CDR3 nucleotide sequence: TGTGCCAGCAGCCAATCGGGGCGGAAGTACGAAGAGACCCAGTACTTC.

J is TRBJ2-1 and V is TRBV28; D is ambiguous. This CDR3 comprises 18 residues. V was pared by 6 bases and J by 1 base, with 22 bases between. CDR1 and CDR2 from the germline V gene are MDHEN and SYDVKM. CDR3 region: CASRGWVSRDPSYNEQFF. The CDR3 DNA is TGTGCCAGCAGGGGGTGGGTTTCTAGGGATCCGTCCTACAATGAGCAGTTCTTC.

V gene TRBV12-3 or TRBV12-4 combines with J gene TRBJ2-3; TRBD2 matches 8 bases. The junction had 9 bases not matched to a gene; V was cut back by 4 bases and J by 0 bases. The CDR3 extends over 17 amino acids. The CDR3 coding sequence is TGTGCCAGCAGTTCATACTTTAGCGGGGAGAGCACAGATACGCAGTATTTT. Translating it yields CASSSYFSGESTDTQYF.

DNA of the CDR3: TGTGCCAGCAGCTTAGTAGTTTCGGGCAACACCGAAGAGACCCAGTACTTC. Translation gives CASSLVVSGNTEETQYF. The rearrangement links TRBV7-6 to TRBJ2-5, with D hard to call. The CDR3 has 17 amino acids. Germline CDR1 reads SGHVS; CDR2 reads FNYEAQ. V lost 1 base, J lost 3 bases, and 18 bases lay in between.

The rearrangement links TRBV7-9 to TRBJ2-3, with D possibly TRBD2 on 6 matching bases. The length of the CDR3 is 15 residues. From germline, CDR1 is SEHNR and CDR2 FQNEAQ (reference sequence). Trimming pared 5 bases from V and 8 bases from J, leaving 20 bases between. CDR3 bases: TGTGCCAGCAGCCCCCCTCGCGGGGCGGGTAGTACGCAGTATTTT. Its protein product is CASSPPRGAGSTQYF.

This clonotype was picked up a small number of times. The junction departs from the called germline gene at one end, perhaps through a read error. V is TRBV4-1 and J is TRBJ2-2, with 7 bases fitting TRBD2. Germline CDR1 reads MGHRA; CDR2 reads YSYEKL. CDR3 length equals 14 residues. CDR3 loop: CASSGESHTGELFF. CDR3 nucleotides: TGTGCCAGCAGCGGGGAGTCGCACACCGGGGAGCTGTTTTTT.